Listed below are T cell receptor beta chains from one sample, sequenced in a study of blood T cell repertoires in COVID-19. Using immunoSEQ multiplex PCR, the repertoire was profiled, and TCRdb retains in-frame clones only, with some absent. The repertoire holds 70,000 to 95,000 clones, 80% to 90% seen once, with 10% to 15% in the top ten. Sequencing used peripheral blood. Every receptor here comes from a human donor in a cohort sampled during active COVID-19. The CDR3 runs from the conserved cysteine through the conserved F or W. D genes are given only for firm matches. Size tells how often a clone was seen (once, few, many) or the class of an expanded clone, and some rows leave it out.

j_call: TRBJ1-2
v_call: TRBV7-3
d_call: TRBD1
clone_size: -
cdr3_aa: CASSETGTGNYGYTF
cdr3_nt: TGTGCCAGCAGCGAAACCGGGACAGGGAACTATGGCTACACCTTC

j_call: TRBJ2-7
v_call: TRBV5-5
d_call: -
clone_size: many
cdr3_aa: CASSLASGYEQYF
cdr3_nt: TGTGCCAGCAGCTTGGCGTCGGGGTACGAGCAGTACTTC

j_call: TRBJ1-3
v_call: TRBV11-2
d_call: TRBD1
clone_size: -
cdr3_aa: CASSHRQGLGNTIYF
cdr3_nt: TGTGCCAGCAGCCACCGACAGGGGTTAGGAAACACCATATATTTT

j_call: TRBJ1-4
v_call: TRBV7-8
d_call: -
clone_size: -
cdr3_aa: CASSPRVGAGGEKLFF
cdr3_nt: TGTGCCAGCAGCCCCAGGGTAGGGGCCGGGGGTGAAAAACTGTTTTTT

j_call: TRBJ1-1
v_call: TRBV28
d_call: -
clone_size: -
cdr3_aa: CASSSTGTPNTEAFF
cdr3_nt: TGTGCCAGCAGCTCTACCGGGACACCGAACACTGAAGCTTTCTTT

j_call: TRBJ1-5
v_call: TRBV6-5
d_call: TRBD1
clone_size: few
cdr3_aa: CASSFSRQGSQPQHF
cdr3_nt: TGTGCCAGCAGTTTCTCTAGACAGGGTAGTCAGCCCCAGCATTTT

j_call: TRBJ2-7
v_call: TRBV6-8
d_call: -
clone_size: -
cdr3_aa: CASRQHNSDSLNYEQYF
cdr3_nt: TGTGCCAGCAGACAACACAATTCGGACAGCTTAAACTACGAGCAGTACTTC

j_call: TRBJ1-5
v_call: TRBV4-1
d_call: TRBD1
clone_size: -
cdr3_aa: CASSQDRGTGDQPQHF
cdr3_nt: TGCGCCAGCAGCCAAGATCGTGGGACAGGGGATCAGCCCCAGCATTTT

j_call: TRBJ2-1
v_call: TRBV29-1
d_call: TRBD1
clone_size: -
cdr3_aa: CSEDRVNEQFF
cdr3_nt: TGCAGCGAGGACAGGGTGAATGAGCAGTTCTTC

j_call: TRBJ2-3
v_call: TRBV4-1
d_call: -
clone_size: -
cdr3_aa: CASSQEGADDVGTDTQYF
cdr3_nt: TGCGCCAGCAGCCAAGAAGGGGCAGACGACGTTGGCACAGATACGCAGTATTTT